A single sample gave rise to the 27 T cell receptor beta chains below, sequenced in a study of cytomegalovirus exposure and HLA in healthy donors. PCR primers comprised 60 Vbeta and 13 Jbeta primers. Clones were sequenced by immunoSEQ multiplex PCR, and TCRdb holds only the in-frame ones, with some missing. This sample has more than 65,000 clones, with around 76% found just once. Specimen: PBMCs. The receptor set was obtained from a man younger than 35 in good health and CMV-seropositive.

The V gene is TRBV18, the J gene TRBJ2-7; 10 nucleotides line up with TRBD2. The CDR3 sequence is 14 residues long. V lost 8 bases to trimming and J lost 2 bases; unmatched junction nucleotides: 6. Germline CDR1 and CDR2: KGHSH and LQKENI. The CDR3 sequence: CASDGLAETYEQYF. The CDR3 coding sequence is TGTGCCAGCGACGGACTAGCGGAAACCTACGAGCAGTACTTC.

The chain carries TRBV4-1 and TRBJ2-3; 8 nucleotides agree with TRBD2. Germline V lookup: CDR1 MGHRA, CDR2 YSYEKL. This CDR3 is 16 amino acids long. Unmatched junction bases numbered 13, after V lost 3 bases and J lost 8 bases. For the CDR3, the DNA is TGCGCCAGCAGCCAGATCCCGGGACTAGTGGGAGTTACGCAGTATTTT. This encodes CASSQIPGLVGVTQYF.

J is TRBJ1-3 and V is TRBV6-5; no firm D call. V lost 10 bases and J 5 bases, leaving 15 bases between the germline ends. The CDR3 covers 13 residues. Germline-derived CDR1 and CDR2 are MNHEY and SVGAGI. CDR3 in DNA: TGTGCCACCACCACGCGCACTCGAAACACCATATATTTT. Translation: CATTTRTRNTIYF.

This clone is a singleton in its sample. The chain combines TRBV30 with TRBJ1-4; D remains ambiguous. The CDR3 sequence is 15 residues long. With 3 bases removed from V and 0 bases from J, the gap between germline ends came to 11 bases. Germline values: CDR1 GTSNPN, CDR2 SVGIG (reference sequence). This chain's CDR3 is CAWRPRSATNEKLFF. DNA of the CDR3: TGTGCCTGGAGACCCCGCAGTGCAACTAATGAAAAACTGTTTTTT.

Details on this clone: The same CDR3 can be traced to other DNA sequences in this sample. This chain links TRBV25-1 with TRBJ2-7; the D gene is possibly TRBD1 (6 bases). The CDR3 covers 14 residues. The V gene lost 4 bases and the J gene lost 2 bases, with 12 bases spanning the gap. The germline V gene has CDR1 MGHDK and CDR2 SYGVNS. CDR3 in amino acids: CASSGQGTPYEQYF. The CDR3 region has the DNA TGTGCCAGCAGTGGTCAGGGGACCCCCTACGAGCAGTACTTC.

This clone was counted between two and nine times. The chain employs TRBV6-1 and TRBJ2-3; D unclear. Germline values: CDR1 MNHNS, CDR2 SASEGT. CDR3 length: 16 amino acids. V was pared by 3 bases and J by 4 bases, with 17 bases between. CDR3 bases: TGTGCCAGCAGTGACTTCGCAGGCCACCCCGCAGATACGCAGTATTTT. This codes for CASSDFAGHPADTQYF.

The V call is TRBV29-1, the J call TRBJ1-5, with 8 bases that match TRBD1. This CDR3 comprises 13 residues. Per the germline V gene, CDR1 is SQVTM and CDR2 is ANQGSEA. V lost 8 bases to trimming and J lost 4 bases; unmatched junction nucleotides: 7. CDR3 amino acids: CSIRTGLNQPQHF. CDR3 sequence (DNA): TGCAGCATCCGGACAGGGTTAAATCAGCCCCAGCATTTT. Based on the CDR3 plus reference TRBV29-1 and TRBJ1-5, the full variable domain is SAVISQKPSRDICQRGTSLTIQCQVDSQVTMMFWYRQQPGQSLTLIATANQGSEATYESGFVIDKFPISRPNLTFSTLTVSNMSPEDSSIYLCSIRTGLNQPQHFGDGTRLSIL.

The chain carries TRBV7-2 and TRBJ1-2; no firm D call. Germline V lookup: CDR1 SGHTA, CDR2 FQGNSA. This CDR3 region has 14 residues. Deletions cut 4 bases from V and 4 bases from J, with 13 bases between. This CDR3 is CASSSGLSRYGYTF. The CDR3 DNA follows: TGTGCCAGCAGCTCCGGACTGTCCCGCTATGGCTACACCTTC.

This clone has more than one count but fewer than ten. The chain links TRBV5-1 to TRBJ2-1, with 8 bases lining up with TRBD2. V lost 0 bases and J lost 4; bases outside the gene matches: 0. The CDR3 is 14 residues long. From germline, CDR1 is SGHRS and CDR2 YFSETQ. CDR3 coding DNA: TGCGCCAGCAGCTTGGGCGGGGGGTACAATGAGCAGTTCTTC. The encoded protein is CASSLGGGYNEQFF.

This clone was seen a single time. V and J are TRBV6-5 and TRBJ2-7; 12 nucleotides line up with TRBD2. The germline CDR1 and CDR2 sequences are MNHEY and SVGAGI. There are 15 residues in the CDR3. J lost 2 bases, V lost 4 bases, and 3 bases had no gene match. Here the CDR3 DNA reads TGTGCCAGCAGTTCGACTAGCGGGAGTACCTACGAGCAGTACTTC. Protein sequence: CASSSTSGSTYEQYF.

This CDR3 is CASSTGLATGELFF. As DNA, the CDR3 is TGTGCCAGCAGCACCGGACTTGCCACCGGGGAGCTGTTTTTT. The chain couples TRBV9 to TRBJ2-2; weak D call: TRBD2 (5 bases). In germline, CDR1 is SGDLS, CDR2 YYNGEE. The CDR3 length is 14 residues. The germline V and J ends were trimmed by 4 bases and 4 bases, with 11 bases remaining between them.

The count of this clone is one. V gene TRBV6-1 combines with J gene TRBJ2-7, with D maybe TRBD1 (5 bases). Between the trimmed V and J ends, which lost 7 bases and 0 bases, there was a span of 16 bases. The germline V gene has CDR1 MNHNS and CDR2 SASEGT. CDR3 length: 15 residues. The DNA of the CDR3 is TGTGCCAGCACCTCCCCAAAGGGGATCTCCTACGAGCAGTACTTC. It specifies CASTSPKGISYEQYF.

The chain joins TRBV6-5 to TRBJ1-5; a possible D gene is TRBD1 (5 bases). Trimming took 6 bases from V and 0 from J, leaving 9 bases between them. Per germline, CDR1 MNHEY and CDR2 SVGAGI. The CDR3 length is 14 residues. The CDR3 coding sequence is TGTGCCAGCAGGGAGGGACTTAGCAATCAGCCCCAGCATTTT. Translating it yields CASREGLSNQPQHF.

This chain uses TRBV11-2 with TRBJ2-5; 8 bases line up with TRBD2. CDR3 length equals 16 residues. Looked up from germline, CDR1 is SGHAT and CDR2 is FQNNGV. V lost 1 base to trimming and J lost 5 bases; unmatched junction nucleotides: 9. CDR3 DNA sequence: TGTGCCAGCAGCTTAGCCACCGGGACTAGATTGGAGACCCAGTACTTC. It translates to CASSLATGTRLETQYF.

In this sample, this clone turned up a few times. CDR3 residues: CSVGGVGTDTQYF. The CDR3 DNA reads TGCAGCGTGGGGGGGGTGGGGACAGATACGCAGTATTTT. The rearrangement uses TRBV29-1 and TRBJ2-3, with 7 bases aligning to TRBD2. The germline gives CDR1 SQVTM, CDR2 ANQGSEA. The CDR3 has 13 amino acids. The J segment lost 3 bases and the V segment lost 6 bases, leaving 6 bases of the junction unmatched.

This clone was counted between two and nine times. This chain links TRBV6-1 with TRBJ1-4; D call uncertain. Germline CDR1 is MNHNS and CDR2 is SASEGT. Deletions cut 2 bases from V and 7 bases from J, with 2 bases between. The CDR3 totals 11 residues. CDR3: CASSELEKLFF. As DNA, the CDR3 is TGTGCCAGCAGTGAACTTGAAAAACTGTTTTTT.

V usage is TRBV7-9 and J usage is TRBJ2-7, with D maybe TRBD2 (5 bases). Germline-derived CDR1 and CDR2 are SEHNR and FQNEAQ (reference sequence). The CDR3 spans 16 residues. The V end was cut by 3 bases, the J end by 0 bases, with 15 bases between. The chain's CDR3 is CASSFAVERTSYEQYF. The CDR3 DNA follows: TGTGCCAGCAGCTTTGCTGTAGAGCGGACCTCCTACGAGCAGTACTTC.

The chain recombines TRBV5-1 with TRBJ2-3; 9 bases are shared with TRBD2. From germline, CDR1 is SGHRS and CDR2 YFSETQ. V dropped 3 bases and J dropped 4; count of bases not matched to a gene: 12. The CDR3 contains 17 residues. The CDR3 spells CASSSPRRREGPDTQYF. CDR3 coding DNA: TGCGCCAGCAGCTCCCCCCGGCGGCGGGAGGGCCCAGATACGCAGTATTTT.

V and J are TRBV6-6 and TRBJ1-5, with 9 bases that match TRBD1. V trimming: 2 bases; J trimming: 5 bases; junction bases outside the gene matches: 7. This CDR3 is 16 amino acids long. Per germline, CDR1 MNHNY and CDR2 SVGAGI (reference sequence). In DNA form, the CDR3 reads TGTGCCAGCAGTTACGACAGGGGGGCTGTATATCAGCCCCAGCATTTT. Protein sequence: CASSYDRGAVYQPQHF.

This chain connects TRBV2 to TRBJ1-2; D perhaps matches TRBD1 (6 bases). The germline V gene encodes CDR1 SNHLY and CDR2 FYNNEI. The CDR3 runs to 14 residues. V lost 8 bases and J 0 bases, leaving 13 bases between the germline ends. The DNA of the CDR3 is TGTGCCAGCGAGGGACACTCTGCTAACTATGGCTACACCTTC. It specifies CASEGHSANYGYTF.

The J gene is TRBJ2-3, the V gene TRBV9; D is perhaps TRBD2 (6 bases). V was cut by 3 bases and J by 11 bases, with 13 bases left in between. Germline CDR1 and CDR2: SGDLS and YYNGEE. The CDR3 has 12 residues. CDR3 residues: CASSAKRAKQYF. The CDR3 bases are TGTGCCAGCAGCGCTAAGCGGGCCAAGCAGTATTTT.

This clone has a handful of counts. The V gene is TRBV5-1, the J gene TRBJ2-7; D is unclear. The CDR3 spans 14 residues. V was shortened by 4 bases and J by 2 bases, with 13 bases between the two germline ends. Germline V lookup: CDR1 SGHRS, CDR2 YFSETQ. The CDR3 is CASSIDVRTYEQYF. The CDR3 DNA sequence: TGCGCCAGCAGCATCGATGTTAGAACCTACGAGCAGTACTTC.

DNA for the CDR3: TGCGCCAGCAGTCAACCCTGGCAGGGGGACACTGAAGCTTTCTTT. Translation: CASSQPWQGDTEAFF. This chain links TRBV23-1 with TRBJ1-1; TRBD1 aligns across 7 bases. TRBV23-1 carries the ORF label, with uncertain function. The CDR3 consists of 15 residues. V gave up 2 bases and J gave up 3 bases; unmatched junction bases: 6.

This clone was seen more than once but under ten times. The chain links TRBV28 to TRBJ2-1, with TRBD2 matching over 9 bases. In germline, CDR1 is MDHEN, CDR2 SYDVKM. The CDR3 contains 16 residues. The ends lost 6 bases at V and 3 bases at J; junction bases unmatched: 9. The CDR3 sequence is CASSTLLAGRYNEQFF. The DNA of the CDR3 is TGTGCCAGCAGCACCTTACTAGCGGGCCGCTACAATGAGCAGTTCTTC.

V usage is TRBV29-1 and J usage is TRBJ1-4; D uncertain. V lost 0 bases, J lost 6 bases, and 8 bases lay in between. Per germline, CDR1 SQVTM and CDR2 ANQGSEA. The CDR3 spans 13 residues. DNA for the CDR3: TGCAGCGTTGAAGACCGGCGGGATGAAAAACTGTTTTTT. Protein sequence: CSVEDRRDEKLFF.

This clone was detected once. The rearrangement links TRBV10-1 to TRBJ1-5, with 7 bases that match TRBD1. V lost 8 bases to trimming and J lost 1 base; unmatched junction nucleotides: 5. Looked up from germline, CDR1 is WNHNN and CDR2 is SYGVQD (reference sequence). The CDR3 totals 14 residues. The CDR3 region has the DNA TGCGCCAGCTTTAAGGGGGCGAGCAATCAGCCCCAGCATTTT. It encodes CASFKGASNQPQHF.

The rearrangement links TRBV19 to TRBJ1-2; the match to TRBD1 covers 10 bases. The germline CDR1 and CDR2 sequences are LNHDA and SQIVND (reference sequence). The CDR3 spans 14 residues. The trim removed 9 bases at V and 2 bases at J, leaving 6 bases unmatched. The CDR3 protein is CARQATGGNYGYTF. Here the CDR3 DNA reads TGTGCCAGGCAGGCGACAGGGGGCAACTATGGCTACACCTTC.